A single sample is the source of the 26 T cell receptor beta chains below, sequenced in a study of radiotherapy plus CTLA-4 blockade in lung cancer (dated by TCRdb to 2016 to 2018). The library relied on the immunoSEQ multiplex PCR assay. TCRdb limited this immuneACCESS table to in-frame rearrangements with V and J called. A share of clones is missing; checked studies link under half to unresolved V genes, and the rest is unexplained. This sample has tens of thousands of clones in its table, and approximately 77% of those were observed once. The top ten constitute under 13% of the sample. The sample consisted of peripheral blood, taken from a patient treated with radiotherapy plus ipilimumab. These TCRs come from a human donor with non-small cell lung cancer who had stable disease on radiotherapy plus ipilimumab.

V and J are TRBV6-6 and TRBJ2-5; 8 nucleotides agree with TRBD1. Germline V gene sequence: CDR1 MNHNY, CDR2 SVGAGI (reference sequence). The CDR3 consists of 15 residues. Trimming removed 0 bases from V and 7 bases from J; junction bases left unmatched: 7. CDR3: CASSYSRQGTGTQYF. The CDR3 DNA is TGTGCCAGCAGTTACTCGAGACAGGGGACAGGGACCCAGTACTTC.

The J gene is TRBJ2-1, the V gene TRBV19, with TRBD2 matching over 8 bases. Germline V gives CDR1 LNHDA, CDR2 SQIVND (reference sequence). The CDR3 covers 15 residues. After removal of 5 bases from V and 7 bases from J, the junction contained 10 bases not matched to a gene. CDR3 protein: CASSPAGVLGNEQFF. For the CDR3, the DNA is TGTGCCAGTAGTCCAGCGGGGGTGTTGGGGAATGAGCAGTTCTTC. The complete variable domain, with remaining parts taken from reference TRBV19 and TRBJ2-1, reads DGGITQSPKYLFRKEGQNVTLSCEQNLNHDAMYWYRQDPGQGLRLIYYSQIVNDFQKGDIAEGYSVSREKKESFPLTVTSAQKNPTAFYLCASSPAGVLGNEQFFGPGTRLTVL.

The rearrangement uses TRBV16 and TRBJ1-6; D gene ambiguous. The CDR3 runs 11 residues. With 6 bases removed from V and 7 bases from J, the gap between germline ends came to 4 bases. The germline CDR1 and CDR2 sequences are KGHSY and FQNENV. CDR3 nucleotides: TGTGCCAGCAGAGAGAATTCACCCCTCCACTTT. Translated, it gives CASRENSPLHF.

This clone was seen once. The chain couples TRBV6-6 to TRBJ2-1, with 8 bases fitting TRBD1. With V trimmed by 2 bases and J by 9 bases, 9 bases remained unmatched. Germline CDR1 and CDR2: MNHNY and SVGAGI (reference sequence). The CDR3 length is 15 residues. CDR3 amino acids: CASSYVGQGRPEQFF. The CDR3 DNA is TGTGCCAGCAGTTACGTCGGACAGGGACGGCCTGAGCAGTTCTTC.

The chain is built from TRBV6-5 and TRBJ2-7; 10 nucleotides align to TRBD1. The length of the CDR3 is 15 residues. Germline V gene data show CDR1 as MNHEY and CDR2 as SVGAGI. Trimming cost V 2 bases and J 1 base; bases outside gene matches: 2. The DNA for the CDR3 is TGTGCCAGCAGTTACCGGGACAGGGGATCCTACGAGCAGTACTTC. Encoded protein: CASSYRDRGSYEQYF.

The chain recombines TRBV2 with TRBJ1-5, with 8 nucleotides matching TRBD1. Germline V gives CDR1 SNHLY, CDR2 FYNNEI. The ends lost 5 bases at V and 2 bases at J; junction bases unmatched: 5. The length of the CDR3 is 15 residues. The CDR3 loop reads CASSLSGQGNQPQHF. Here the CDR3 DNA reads TGTGCCAGCAGTCTCTCGGGACAGGGCAATCAGCCCCAGCATTTT.

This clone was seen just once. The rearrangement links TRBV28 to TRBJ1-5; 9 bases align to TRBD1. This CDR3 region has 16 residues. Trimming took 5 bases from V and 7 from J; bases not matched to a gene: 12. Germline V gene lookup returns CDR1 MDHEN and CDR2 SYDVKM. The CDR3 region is CASSRDRAQAGQPQHF. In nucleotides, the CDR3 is TGTGCCAGCAGTCGGGACAGGGCGCAGGCTGGGCAGCCCCAGCATTTT.

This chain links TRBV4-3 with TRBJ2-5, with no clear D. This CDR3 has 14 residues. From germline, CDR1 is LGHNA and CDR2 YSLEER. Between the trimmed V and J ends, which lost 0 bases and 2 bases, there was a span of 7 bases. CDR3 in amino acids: CASSQEYSQETQYF. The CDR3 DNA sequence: TGCGCCAGCAGCCAAGAATACAGTCAAGAGACCCAGTACTTC.

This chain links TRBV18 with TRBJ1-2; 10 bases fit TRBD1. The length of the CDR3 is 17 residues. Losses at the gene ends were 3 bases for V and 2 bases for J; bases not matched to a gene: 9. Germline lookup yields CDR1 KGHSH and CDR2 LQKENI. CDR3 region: CASSPPGTGAGNYGYTF. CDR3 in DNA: TGTGCCAGCTCACCGCCCGGGACAGGGGCAGGAAACTATGGCTACACCTTC.

CDR3 protein: CASEPHGTAEAFF. CDR3 sequence (DNA): TGTGCCAGCGAGCCCCATGGGACAGCTGAAGCTTTCTTT. The chain joins TRBV6-5 to TRBJ1-1, with 7 bases identical to TRBD1. Germline trimming cut 8 bases from V and 6 bases from J; bases unmatched to any gene: 9. The CDR3 totals 13 residues. Germline loops: CDR1 MNHEY, CDR2 SVGAGI.

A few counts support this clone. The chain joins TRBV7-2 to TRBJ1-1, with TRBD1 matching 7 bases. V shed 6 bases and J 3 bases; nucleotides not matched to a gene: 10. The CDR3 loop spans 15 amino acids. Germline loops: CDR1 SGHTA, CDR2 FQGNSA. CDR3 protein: CASSRDSLRHTEAFF. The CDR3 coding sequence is TGTGCCAGCAGTCGGGACAGTCTGAGGCACACTGAAGCTTTCTTT.

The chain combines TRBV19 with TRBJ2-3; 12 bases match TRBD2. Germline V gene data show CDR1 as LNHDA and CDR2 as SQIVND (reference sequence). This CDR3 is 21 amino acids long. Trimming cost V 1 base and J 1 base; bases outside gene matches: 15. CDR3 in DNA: TGTGCCAGTAGTATAGGGGGGACTAGCGGGCTCCGACCTACACGCACAGATACGCAGTATTTT. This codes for CASSIGGTSGLRPTRTDTQYF.

Here the CDR3 reads CSAGQGVRYEQYF. The CDR3 DNA reads as TGCAGCGCCGGACAGGGGGTACGGTACGAGCAGTACTTC. The genes are TRBV29-1 and TRBJ2-7; TRBD1 matches 10 bases. CDR1 SQVTM and CDR2 ANQGSEA come from the germline V gene. Unmatched junction bases numbered 7, after V lost 7 bases and J lost 4 bases. The CDR3 has 13 amino acids.

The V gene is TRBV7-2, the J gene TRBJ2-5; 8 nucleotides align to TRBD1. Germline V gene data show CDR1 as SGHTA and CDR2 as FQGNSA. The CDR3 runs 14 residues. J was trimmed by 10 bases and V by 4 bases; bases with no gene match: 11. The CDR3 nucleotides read TGTGCCAGCAGCTCGAGACAGGGGATCATGCACCAGTACTTC. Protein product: CASSSRQGIMHQYF.

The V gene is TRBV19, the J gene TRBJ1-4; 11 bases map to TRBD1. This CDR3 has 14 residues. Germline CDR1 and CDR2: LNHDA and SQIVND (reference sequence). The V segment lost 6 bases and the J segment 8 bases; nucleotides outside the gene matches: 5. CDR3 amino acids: CASSLGQGEEKLFF. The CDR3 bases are TGTGCCAGTAGCTTGGGACAGGGGGAAGAAAAACTGTTTTTT.

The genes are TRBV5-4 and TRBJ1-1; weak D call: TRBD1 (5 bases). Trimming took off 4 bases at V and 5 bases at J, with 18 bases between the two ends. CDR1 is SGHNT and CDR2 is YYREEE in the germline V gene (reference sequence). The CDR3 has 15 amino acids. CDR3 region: CASSLGTGRGTEAFF. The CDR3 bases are TGTGCCAGCAGCCTAGGGACGGGCCGGGGGACTGAAGCTTTCTTT.

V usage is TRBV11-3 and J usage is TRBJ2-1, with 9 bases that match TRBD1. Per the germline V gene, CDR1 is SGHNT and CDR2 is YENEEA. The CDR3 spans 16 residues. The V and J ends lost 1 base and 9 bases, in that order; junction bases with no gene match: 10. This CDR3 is CASSLVGGQGLVEQFF. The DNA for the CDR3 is TGTGCCAGCAGCTTAGTAGGGGGACAGGGTCTAGTTGAGCAGTTCTTC. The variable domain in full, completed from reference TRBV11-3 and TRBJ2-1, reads EAGVVQSPRYKIIEKKQPVAFWCNPISGHNTLYWYLQNLGQGPELLIRYENEEAVDDSQLPKDRFSAERLKGVDSTLKIQPAELGDSAVYLCASSLVGGQGLVEQFFGPGTRLTVL.

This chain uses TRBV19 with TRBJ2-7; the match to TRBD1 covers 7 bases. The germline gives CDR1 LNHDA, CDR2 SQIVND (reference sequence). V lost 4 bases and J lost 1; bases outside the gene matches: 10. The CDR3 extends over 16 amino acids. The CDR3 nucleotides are TGTGCCAGTAGTACACCATACAGGGGATCATCCTACGAGCAGTACTTC. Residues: CASSTPYRGSSYEQYF.

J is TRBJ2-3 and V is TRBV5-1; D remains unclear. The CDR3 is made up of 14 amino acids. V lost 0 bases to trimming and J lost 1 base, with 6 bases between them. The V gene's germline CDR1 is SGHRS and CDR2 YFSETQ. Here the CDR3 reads CASSLASGTDTQYF. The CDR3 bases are TGCGCCAGCAGCTTGGCCTCTGGCACAGATACGCAGTATTTT.

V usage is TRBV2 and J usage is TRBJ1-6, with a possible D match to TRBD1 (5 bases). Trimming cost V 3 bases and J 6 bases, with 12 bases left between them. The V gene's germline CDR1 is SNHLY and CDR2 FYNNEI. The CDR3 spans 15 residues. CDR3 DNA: TGTGCCAGCAGTGAGCAGGGCAGACTTAATTCACCCCTCCACTTT. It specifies CASSEQGRLNSPLHF.

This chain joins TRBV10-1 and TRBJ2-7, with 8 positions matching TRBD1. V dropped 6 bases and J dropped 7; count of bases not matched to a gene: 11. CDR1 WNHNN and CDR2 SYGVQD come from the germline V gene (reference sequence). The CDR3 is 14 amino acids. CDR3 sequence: CASSPGQELREQYF. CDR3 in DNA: TGCGCCAGCAGCCCGGGACAGGAACTACGGGAGCAGTACTTC.

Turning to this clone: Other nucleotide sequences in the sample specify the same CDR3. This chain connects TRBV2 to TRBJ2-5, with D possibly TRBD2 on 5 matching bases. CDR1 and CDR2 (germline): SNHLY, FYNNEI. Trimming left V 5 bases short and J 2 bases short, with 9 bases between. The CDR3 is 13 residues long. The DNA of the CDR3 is TGTGCCAGCAGTACTAGAGTGCAAGAGACCCAGTACTTC. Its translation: CASSTRVQETQYF.

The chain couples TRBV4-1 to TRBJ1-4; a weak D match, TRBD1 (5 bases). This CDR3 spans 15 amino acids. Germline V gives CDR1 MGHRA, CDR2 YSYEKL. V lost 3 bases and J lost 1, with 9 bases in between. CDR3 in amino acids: CASSHWGGTNEKLFF. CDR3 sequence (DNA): TGCGCCAGCAGCCATTGGGGGGGAACTAATGAAAAACTGTTTTTT.

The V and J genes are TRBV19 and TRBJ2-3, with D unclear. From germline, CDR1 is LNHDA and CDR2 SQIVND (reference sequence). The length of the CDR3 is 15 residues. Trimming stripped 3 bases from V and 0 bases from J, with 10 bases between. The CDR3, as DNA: TGTGCCAGTAGTATTGACTCCTCTAGCACAGATACGCAGTATTTT. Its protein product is CASSIDSSSTDTQYF.

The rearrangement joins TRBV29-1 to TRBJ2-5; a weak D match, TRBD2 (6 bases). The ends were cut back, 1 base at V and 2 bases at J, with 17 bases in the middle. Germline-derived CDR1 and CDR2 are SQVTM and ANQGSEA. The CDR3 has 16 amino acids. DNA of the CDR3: TGCAGCGTTGAAGGTGGAAAGTCGGGAGCACAAGAGACCCAGTACTTC. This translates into CSVEGGKSGAQETQYF.

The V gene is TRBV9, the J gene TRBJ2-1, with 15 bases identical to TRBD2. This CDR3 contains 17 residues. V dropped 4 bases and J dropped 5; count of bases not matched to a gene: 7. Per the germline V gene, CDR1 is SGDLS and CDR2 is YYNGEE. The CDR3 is CASSPGTSGGTDNEQFF. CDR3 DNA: TGTGCCAGCAGCCCAGGGACTAGCGGGGGGACCGACAATGAGCAGTTCTTC.